One sample yielded the 5 T cell receptor beta chains listed below, sequenced in a study of cytomegalovirus exposure and HLA in healthy donors. In the PCR, 60 Vbeta and 13 Jbeta primers were used. TCRdb's copy holds only in-frame clones and misses some; the assay was immunoSEQ multiplex PCR. The sample has 130,000 to 150,000 clones; just under 85% are singletons. The sequenced sample was PBMCs. These receptors were obtained from an older woman in good health and CMV-seropositive.

The chain carries TRBV6-5 and TRBJ1-4, with 8 bases identical to TRBD1. Unmatched junction bases numbered 9, after V lost 5 bases and J lost 7 bases. This CDR3 region has 15 residues. Germline V gene lookup returns CDR1 MNHEY and CDR2 SVGAGI. The CDR3 DNA reads TGTGCCAGCAGTAAAACAGGGGGGCAGGGTGAAAAACTGTTTTTT. Protein: CASSKTGGQGEKLFF.

V gene TRBV7-9 combines with J gene TRBJ2-1; TRBD2 might be the D (6 bases). The CDR3 consists of 15 residues. The germline V gene encodes CDR1 SEHNR and CDR2 FQNEAQ (reference sequence). The germline V and J ends were trimmed by 5 bases and 1 base, with 12 bases remaining between them. CDR3 residues: CASSAGTSSYNEQFF. The CDR3 DNA reads as TGTGCCAGCAGCGCAGGGACTTCGTCCTACAATGAGCAGTTCTTC.

This clone was picked up one time. J is TRBJ1-1 and V is TRBV27; D is undetermined. This CDR3 is 14 amino acids long. Deletions cut 5 bases from V and 4 bases from J, with 14 bases between. In germline, CDR1 is MNHEY, CDR2 SMNVEV (reference sequence). CDR3 coding DNA: TGTGCCAGCAGTCCCCCATCCGGGATCACTGAAGCTTTCTTT. Translated, it gives CASSPPSGITEAFF.

V is TRBV19 and J is TRBJ1-3, with a tentative D call TRBD1 (5 bases). The germline V gene has CDR1 LNHDA and CDR2 SQIVND (reference sequence). This CDR3 is built from 13 residues. V was shortened by 4 bases and J by 2 bases, with 6 bases between the two germline ends. CDR3 amino acids: CASSTQAGNTIYF. CDR3 nucleotide sequence: TGTGCCAGTAGTACACAGGCTGGAAACACCATATATTTT.

The chain joins TRBV5-5 to TRBJ2-3; the match to TRBD1 covers 7 bases. The junction had 10 bases not matched to a gene; V was cut back by 1 base and J by 5 bases. Germline V lookup: CDR1 SGHKS, CDR2 YYEKEE (reference sequence). The CDR3 contains 16 residues. The DNA of the CDR3 is TGTGCCAGCAGCTTGACAGCGCAGGGGGTGAGAGATACGCAGTATTTT. Residues: CASSLTAQGVRDTQYF.